Listed below are T cell receptor beta chains from one sample, sequenced in a study of blood T cell repertoires in COVID-19. The repertoire was sequenced with immunoSEQ multiplex PCR; TCRdb's copy has only in-frame clones and lacks some. The sample has tens of thousands of clones, roughly 80% seen once. Sequenced input: PBMCs or T cells enriched from blood (not recorded which). The origin of the receptors is a woman aged 40 to 50 with acute COVID-19. CDR3s include the opening cysteine and the closing phenylalanine or tryptophan. The D gene is left open where the match is weak. For some rows the clone size is stated as once, few or many, or as a class when expanded; others skip it.

CDR3aa: CASSDILAYEQYF; CDR3nt: TGCGCCAGCTCCGACATTCTTGCCTACGAGCAGTACTTC; abundance: few; j_gene: TRBJ2-7; d_gene: -; v_gene: TRBV5-1
CDR3aa: CASVSLLQTSSYNEQFF; CDR3nt: TGCGCCAGCGTCAGCTTGCTCCAGACTAGCTCCTACAATGAGCAGTTCTTC; abundance: -; j_gene: TRBJ2-1; d_gene: -; v_gene: TRBV10-2
CDR3aa: CASSRTPVSGGADTGELFF; CDR3nt: TGTGCCAGCAGCCGGACCCCCGTGAGCGGGGGGGCTGATACCGGGGAGCTGTTTTTT; abundance: -; j_gene: TRBJ2-2; d_gene: TRBD2; v_gene: TRBV4-2
CDR3aa: CASSIGPSYEKLFF; CDR3nt: TGTGCCAGTAGTATAGGGCCCTCCTATGAAAAACTGTTTTTT; abundance: -; j_gene: TRBJ1-4; d_gene: -; v_gene: TRBV19
CDR3aa: CASSQSGKTQYF; CDR3nt: TGTGCCAGCAGCCAGAGCGGGAAAACGCAGTATTTT; abundance: -; j_gene: TRBJ2-3; d_gene: TRBD2; v_gene: TRBV12-3/TRBV12-4
CDR3aa: CASSSQQTGEKLFF; CDR3nt: TGTGCCAGCAGTTCCCAACAAACGGGAGAAAAACTGTTTTTT; abundance: -; j_gene: TRBJ1-4; d_gene: -; v_gene: TRBV27
CDR3aa: CASRRVGSMNTEAFF; CDR3nt: TGTGCCAGCAGGAGGGTCGGCAGTATGAACACTGAAGCTTTCTTT; abundance: -; j_gene: TRBJ1-1; d_gene: -; v_gene: TRBV2
CDR3aa: CASSLEGTGDYGYTF; CDR3nt: TGTGCCAGCAGCTTAGAGGGGACAGGGGACTATGGCTACACCTTC; abundance: few; j_gene: TRBJ1-2; d_gene: TRBD1; v_gene: TRBV11-2
CDR3aa: CATSRGQHNEQFF; CDR3nt: TGTGCCACCAGCAGAGGACAGCACAATGAGCAGTTCTTC; abundance: -; j_gene: TRBJ2-1; d_gene: -; v_gene: TRBV15
CDR3aa: CASGRDSLNTEAFF; CDR3nt: TGTGCTAGTGGACGGGACAGTTTAAACACTGAAGCTTTCTTT; abundance: -; j_gene: TRBJ1-1; d_gene: TRBD1; v_gene: TRBV12-5
CDR3aa: CASSSGQTVSPLHF; CDR3nt: TGTGCCAGCAGCTCCGGACAGACCGTTTCACCCCTCCACTTT; abundance: few; j_gene: TRBJ1-6; d_gene: -; v_gene: TRBV6-5
CDR3aa: CASLPGTGRTGELFF; CDR3nt: TGTGCCAGCCTCCCCGGGACAGGGAGAACCGGGGAGCTGTTTTTT; abundance: once; j_gene: TRBJ2-2; d_gene: TRBD1; v_gene: TRBV9
CDR3aa: CASSSQGRGNEQFF; CDR3nt: TGCGCCAGCAGTTCACAGGGACGGGGCAATGAGCAGTTCTTC; abundance: -; j_gene: TRBJ2-1; d_gene: -; v_gene: TRBV10-1
CDR3aa: CASSPGDRAGNQPQHF; CDR3nt: TGCGCCAGCAGCCCGGGGGACAGGGCAGGGAATCAGCCCCAGCATTTT; abundance: -; j_gene: TRBJ1-5; d_gene: TRBD1; v_gene: TRBV5-1
CDR3aa: CASSDRGGSNTGELFF; CDR3nt: TGTGCCAGCAGCGACCGGGGAGGGTCGAACACCGGGGAGCTGTTTTTT; abundance: -; j_gene: TRBJ2-2; d_gene: TRBD2; v_gene: TRBV9
CDR3aa: CASSSGWVNTEAFF; CDR3nt: TGTGCCAGCAGCTCGGGGTGGGTGAACACTGAAGCTTTCTTT; abundance: -; j_gene: TRBJ1-1; d_gene: -; v_gene: TRBV25-1
CDR3aa: CASSQDYGGAADTQYF; CDR3nt: TGTGCCAGCAGCCAAGATTACGGGGGGGCCGCAGATACGCAGTATTTT; abundance: -; j_gene: TRBJ2-3; d_gene: TRBD2; v_gene: TRBV3-1/TRBV3-2
CDR3aa: CASSAGTSAKNEQFF; CDR3nt: TGTGCCAGCAGCGCCGGGACTAGCGCCAAAAATGAGCAGTTCTTC; abundance: -; j_gene: TRBJ2-1; d_gene: TRBD2; v_gene: TRBV9
CDR3aa: CASSSTDSNYGYTF; CDR3nt: TGTGCCAGCAGCTCGACAGACTCTAACTATGGCTACACCTTC; abundance: -; j_gene: TRBJ1-2; d_gene: -; v_gene: TRBV5-5
CDR3aa: CASSLVGGGEYNEQFF; CDR3nt: TGTGCCAGCAGCTTAGTCGGCGGGGGAGAGTACAATGAGCAGTTCTTC; abundance: few; j_gene: TRBJ2-1; d_gene: TRBD2; v_gene: TRBV7-9
CDR3aa: CASSRTGGGTGELFF; CDR3nt: TGCGCCAGCAGCCGGACAGGGGGCGGCACCGGGGAGCTGTTTTTT; abundance: few; j_gene: TRBJ2-2; d_gene: TRBD1; v_gene: TRBV5-1
CDR3aa: CASSDVAGNTGELFF; CDR3nt: TGTGCCAGCAGTGACGTAGCGGGGAACACCGGGGAGCTGTTTTTT; abundance: few; j_gene: TRBJ2-2; d_gene: TRBD2; v_gene: TRBV6-4
CDR3aa: CATSDLADYHEQFF; CDR3nt: TGTGCCACCAGTGATTTGGCAGACTACCATGAGCAGTTCTTC; abundance: -; j_gene: TRBJ2-1; d_gene: -; v_gene: TRBV24-1
CDR3aa: CASSLAGGSSGNTIYF; CDR3nt: TGTGCCAGCAGCTTAGCGGGAGGCAGCTCTGGAAACACCATATATTTT; abundance: -; j_gene: TRBJ1-3; d_gene: -; v_gene: TRBV7-2
CDR3aa: CASSLFAGGALNTGELFF; CDR3nt: TGTGCCAGCAGTTTATTTGCAGGGGGCGCCCTAAACACCGGGGAGCTGTTTTTT; abundance: once; j_gene: TRBJ2-2; d_gene: TRBD1; v_gene: TRBV27
CDR3aa: CASSLVQGVADTQYF; CDR3nt: TGTGCCAGCTCTTTAGTACAGGGGGTCGCAGATACGCAGTATTTT; abundance: once; j_gene: TRBJ2-3; d_gene: TRBD1; v_gene: TRBV6-5
CDR3aa: CASSLGDRGSGNTIYF; CDR3nt: TGCGCCAGCAGCTTAGGGGACAGAGGCTCTGGAAACACCATATATTTT; abundance: once; j_gene: TRBJ1-3; d_gene: TRBD1; v_gene: TRBV5-1
CDR3aa: CSADSGGTDTQYF; CDR3nt: TGCAGCGCGGACTCAGGGGGCACAGATACGCAGTATTTT; abundance: -; j_gene: TRBJ2-3; d_gene: -; v_gene: TRBV29-1